This T cell receptor beta chain was recorded in a study of radiotherapy plus CTLA-4 blockade in lung cancer. Study-wide background: For 15% to 20% of patients, objective responses occurred, and around 31% had disease control.

Of note for this clone: Its antigen remains unidentified. Germline and junction disagree at one end, which may indicate a read error.

Only in-frame clones appear in the TCRdb table, and some are missing; sequencing was by immunoSEQ multiplex PCR. The sample yields roughly 50,000 clones, around 76% seen once. Study-wide findings and caveats: Once radiotherapy plus ipilimumab had been given, TCR clones derived from tumor expanded in blood.

CDR3 size: 15 residues. The rearrangement joins TRBV23-1 to TRBJ1-2; maybe TRBD1 (5 bases). TRBV23-1 is noted as an ORF with a role that remains uncertain. This sample comprised peripheral blood, obtained from a patient treated with radiotherapy plus ipilimumab. The TCR comes from a human donor with non-small cell lung cancer who had stable disease on radiotherapy plus ipilimumab. The CDR3 DNA is TGCGCCAGCACTCCTAAGACACGGGGGAACTTTGGCTACACCTTC. Translation gives CASTPKTRGNFGYTF.